These 7 T cell receptor beta chains share one sample of origin, sequenced in a study of T cells after yellow fever vaccination. TCRdb fed the 5' RACE reads into MiXCR, producing one record per CDR3 protein. This table holds some 500,000 distinct CDR3 sequences, 13% found once. Sequencing used PBMCs, obtained on the day of the yellow fever booster vaccination. The source is a man aged 30 to 45 who received the YFV17D yellow fever vaccine.

In its sample, this clonotype was seen many times. This sequence joins TRBV7-2 and TRBJ2-3; the D gene is possibly TRBD1 (6 bases). The germline V gene encodes CDR1 SGHTA and CDR2 FQGNSA. The CDR3 sequence is 16 residues long. Trimming cost V 5 bases and J 2 bases, with 17 bases left between them. This CDR3 reads CASSKALTGSTDTQYF. The CDR3 nucleotides are TGTGCCAGCAGCAAGGCACTCACAGGGTCCACAGATACGCAGTATTTT.

The V call is TRBV24-1, the J call TRBJ2-3, with 12 bases lining up with TRBD1. CDR3 length: 16 amino acids. J was trimmed by 5 bases and V by 2 bases; bases with no gene match: 4. Germline V gene sequence: CDR1 KGHDR, CDR2 SFDVKD. This chain's CDR3 is CATSDSGQGALDTQYF. In DNA, the CDR3 is TGTGCCACCAGTGATTCGGGACAGGGGGCTTTAGATACGCAGTATTTT.

This clonotype appeared a few times. The chain is built from TRBV4-3 and TRBJ2-3; 7 bases are a match to TRBD2. This CDR3 comprises 15 residues. V shed 0 bases and J 4 bases; nucleotides not matched to a gene: 4. CDR1 is LGHNA and CDR2 is YSLEER in the germline V gene. The CDR3 nucleotides read TGCGCCAGCAGCCAAGATCTAGCGGCCTCAGATACGCAGTATTTT. Its translation: CASSQDLAASDTQYF.

A few counts support this clonotype. V and J are TRBV7-8 and TRBJ1-5, with a tentative D call TRBD1 (6 bases). Germline V CDR1 and CDR2: SGHVS, FQNEAQ. The CDR3 is 16 residues long. With 1 base removed from V and 4 bases from J, the gap between germline ends came to 14 bases. CDR3 in DNA: TGTGCCAGCAGCTTAGAACAGGGATTAGCAAATCAGCCCCAGCATTTT. Protein product: CASSLEQGLANQPQHF.

This clonotype turned up a few times. The chain couples TRBV20-1 to TRBJ2-3; D perhaps matches TRBD1 (7 bases). CDR1 is DFQATT and CDR2 is SNEGSKA in the germline V gene (reference sequence). V lost 3 bases to trimming and J lost 0 bases, with 22 bases between them. The length of the CDR3 is 18 residues. The CDR3 coding sequence is TGCAGTGCTAGGGGCCTAGGAGGGGGCATTACTAGCACAGATACGCAGTATTTT. Its translation is CSARGLGGGITSTDTQYF.

This clonotype was counted between two and nine times. The chain has TRBV7-2 and TRBJ1-1; 7 bases map to TRBD1. V shed 5 bases, J shed 3 bases, and the junction held 6 bases outside the gene matches. Germline V lookup: CDR1 SGHTA, CDR2 FQGNSA. The CDR3 loop spans 14 amino acids. The CDR3 protein is CASSPRQGDTEAFF. CDR3 in DNA: TGTGCCAGCAGCCCTCGACAGGGCGACACTGAAGCTTTCTTT.

At least ten counts were recorded for this clonotype. The genes are TRBV3-1 and TRBJ1-1; D remains ambiguous. The CDR3 consists of 17 residues. Looked up from germline, CDR1 is LGHDT and CDR2 is YNNKEL (reference sequence). The V and J ends lost 6 bases and 0 bases respectively, with 20 bases between them. CDR3 in amino acids: CASSYYSRRTLNTEAFF. The CDR3 nucleotides are TGTGCCAGCAGTTACTATAGCAGGAGAACCCTGAACACTGAAGCTTTCTTT.